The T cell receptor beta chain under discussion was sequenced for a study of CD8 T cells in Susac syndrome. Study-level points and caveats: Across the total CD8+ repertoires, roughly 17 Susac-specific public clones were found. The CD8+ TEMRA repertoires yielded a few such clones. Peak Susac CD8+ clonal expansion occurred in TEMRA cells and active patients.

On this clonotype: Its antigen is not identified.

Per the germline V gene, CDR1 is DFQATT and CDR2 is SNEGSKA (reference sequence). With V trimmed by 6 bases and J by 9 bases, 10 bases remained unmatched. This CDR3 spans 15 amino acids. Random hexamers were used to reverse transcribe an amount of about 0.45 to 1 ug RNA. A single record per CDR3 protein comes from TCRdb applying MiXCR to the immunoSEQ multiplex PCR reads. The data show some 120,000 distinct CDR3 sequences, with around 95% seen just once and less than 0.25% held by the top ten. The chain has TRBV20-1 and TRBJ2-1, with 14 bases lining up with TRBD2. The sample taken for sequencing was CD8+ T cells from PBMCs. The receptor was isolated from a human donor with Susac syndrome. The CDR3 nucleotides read TGCAGTGCGAGGGGACTAGCGGGAGTAAACGGTGAGCAGTTCTTC. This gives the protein CSARGLAGVNGEQFF.